This entry describes one T cell receptor beta chain. Its antigen is currently unknown. This record comes from a study of cytomegalovirus exposure and HLA in healthy donors. General study points: Cytomegalovirus status was reportedly diagnosed by the classifier with high specificity and sensitivity.

Germline loops: CDR1 MDHEN, CDR2 SYDVKM. V was shortened by 6 bases and J by 10 bases, with 13 bases between the two germline ends. The length of the CDR3 is 12 residues. 13 Jbeta primers and 60 Vbeta primers were used for the PCR. Using immunoSEQ multiplex PCR, the repertoire was profiled, and TCRdb retains in-frame clones only, with some absent. The data hold some 150,000 clones, with around 67% observed a single time. J is TRBJ2-1 and V is TRBV28, with TRBD2 as a possible D gene (6 bases). Sequencing input: PBMCs. The clonotype was recovered from a man between 18 and 29 years old in good health and CMV-seropositive. The CDR3 bases are TGTGCCAGCAGCCAACTAGCTTTCGAGCAGTTCTTC. Translating it yields CASSQLAFEQFF.